This T cell receptor beta chain stems from a study of blood T cells in healthy people across ages. Study-wide findings and caveats: Long-lived donors exceeded aged donors in naive CD4+ cells and diversity. The percentage of naive T cells correlated strongly with TCR beta diversity.

This clonotype was seen only a few times. Its antigen is currently unknown. About 10 milliliters was the volume of peripheral blood drawn from each donor. Together with a sample-barcoded 5' primer, a J-beta primer mix was included in a second PCR lasting about 7 to 11 cycles. Each CDR3 protein gets one entry after TCRdb re-called the 5' RACE reads with MiXCR. Of around 1.5 million distinct CDR3 sequences in the sample, around 59% were seen once. CDR3 size: 11 residues. Trimming took off 8 bases at V and 6 bases at J, with 11 bases between the two ends. The TCR sequence derives from a man between 18 and 29 years old in good health. Material for sequencing was blood. V gene TRBV12-3 or TRBV12-4 combines with J gene TRBJ2-7; D unresolved. DNA of the CDR3: TGTGCCAGCGGCTCGATTCCCGAGCAGTACTTC. This gives the protein CASGSIPEQYF.